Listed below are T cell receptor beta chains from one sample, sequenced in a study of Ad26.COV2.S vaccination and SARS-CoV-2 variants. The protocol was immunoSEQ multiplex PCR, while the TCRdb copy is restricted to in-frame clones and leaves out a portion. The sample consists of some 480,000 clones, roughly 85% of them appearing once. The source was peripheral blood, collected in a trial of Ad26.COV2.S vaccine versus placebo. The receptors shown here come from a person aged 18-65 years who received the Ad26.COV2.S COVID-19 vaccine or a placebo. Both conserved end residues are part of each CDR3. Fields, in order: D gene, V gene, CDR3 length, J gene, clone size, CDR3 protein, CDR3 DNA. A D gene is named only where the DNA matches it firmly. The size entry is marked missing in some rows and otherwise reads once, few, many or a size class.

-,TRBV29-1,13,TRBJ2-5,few,CSVEVTVQETQYF,TGCAGCGTTGAGGTGACGGTACAAGAGACCCAGTACTTC
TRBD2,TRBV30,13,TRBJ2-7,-,CAWRREGTYEQYF,TGTGCCTGGAGGCGGGAGGGTACCTACGAGCAGTACTTC
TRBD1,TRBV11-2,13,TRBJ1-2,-,CASSHGQGIGYTF,TGTGCCAGCAGCCACGGACAGGGAATTGGCTACACCTTC
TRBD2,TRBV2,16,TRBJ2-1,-,CASSEQASGPYNEQFF,TGTGCCAGCAGTGAACAGGCTAGCGGCCCCTACAATGAGCAGTTCTTC
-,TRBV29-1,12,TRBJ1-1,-,CSVLGRNTEAFF,TGCAGCGTTCTAGGCAGGAACACTGAAGCTTTCTTT
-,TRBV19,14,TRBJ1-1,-,CASRSGGLNTEAFF,TGTGCCAGCCGGAGTGGGGGCCTGAACACTGAAGCTTTCTTT
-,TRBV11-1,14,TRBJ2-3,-,CASSHGTVGYTQYF,TGTGCCAGCAGCCATGGGACTGTCGGCTATACGCAGTATTTT
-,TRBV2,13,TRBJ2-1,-,CASRPPSVFEQFF,TGTGCCAGCAGGCCCCCTTCGGTGTTCGAGCAGTTCTTC
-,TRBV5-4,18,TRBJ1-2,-,CASSLGVPSERQPYGYTF,TGTGCCAGCAGCTTGGGGGTTCCGTCAGAGCGACAACCCTATGGCTACACCTTC
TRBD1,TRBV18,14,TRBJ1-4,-,CASSSDRGGEKLFF,TGTGCCAGCTCATCGGACAGGGGGGGTGAAAAACTGTTTTTT
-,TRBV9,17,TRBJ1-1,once,CASSPQVAVGVDTEAFF,TGTGCCAGCAGCCCCCAAGTAGCCGTCGGTGTGGACACTGAAGCTTTCTTT
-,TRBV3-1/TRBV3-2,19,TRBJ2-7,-,CASSLNSRQLTRGPYEQYF,TGTGCCAGCAGCCTCAACTCGAGACAACTGACTAGGGGTCCCTACGAGCAGTACTTC
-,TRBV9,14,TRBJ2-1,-,CASSAGSIYNEQFF,TGTGCCAGCAGCGCCGGGAGTATCTACAATGAGCAGTTCTTC
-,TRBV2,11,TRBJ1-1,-,CASSGWTEAFF,TGTGCCAGCAGTGGATGGACTGAAGCTTTCTTT
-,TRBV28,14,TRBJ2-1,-,CASSFRSSLNEQFF,TGTGCCAGCAGTTTTCGGTCCAGCCTCAATGAGCAGTTCTTC
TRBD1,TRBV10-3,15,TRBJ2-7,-,CAISEGTGATYEQYF,TGTGCCATCAGTGAGGGGACAGGGGCTACCTACGAGCAGTACTTC
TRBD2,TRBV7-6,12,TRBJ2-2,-,CAVSTSAGELFF,TGTGCCGTCTCCACTAGCGCCGGGGAGCTGTTTTTT
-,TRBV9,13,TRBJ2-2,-,CASTGKQTGELFF,TGTGCCAGCACAGGCAAGCAAACCGGGGAGCTGTTTTTT
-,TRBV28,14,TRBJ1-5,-,CASSPPRAGQPQHF,TGTGCCAGCAGTCCACCCAGGGCGGGTCAGCCCCAGCATTTT
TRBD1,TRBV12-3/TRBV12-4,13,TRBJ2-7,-,CASSLGDRIGKYF,TGTGCCAGCAGTTTAGGGGACAGGATCGGGAAGTACTTC
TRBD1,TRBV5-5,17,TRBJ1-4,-,CASSRRTGEGTNEKLFF,TGTGCCAGCAGCCGGAGGACAGGGGAAGGAACTAATGAAAAACTGTTTTTT
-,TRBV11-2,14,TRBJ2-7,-,CASSNLQGSYEQYF,TGTGCCAGCAGCAACTTACAGGGATCCTACGAGCAGTACTTC
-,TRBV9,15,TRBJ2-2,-,CASSLSGSNTGELFF,TGTGCCAGCAGCCTATCGGGCTCGAACACCGGGGAGCTGTTTTTT
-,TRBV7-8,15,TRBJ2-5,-,CATTPTPLYQETQYF,TGTGCCACTACCCCCACTCCCCTGTACCAAGAGACCCAGTACTTC
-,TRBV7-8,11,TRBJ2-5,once,CASSSQETQYF,TGTGCCAGCAGCTCCCAAGAGACCCAGTACTTC
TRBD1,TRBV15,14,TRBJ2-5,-,CATSRGGGVETQYF,TGTGCCACCAGCAGAGGAGGGGGCGTAGAGACCCAGTACTTC
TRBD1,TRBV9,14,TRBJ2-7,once,CASSVTGAPYEQYF,TGTGCCAGCAGCGTCACAGGGGCCCCCTACGAGCAGTACTTC
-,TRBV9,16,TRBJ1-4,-,CASSVGTSPGNEKLFF,TGTGCCAGCAGCGTGGGGACTTCCCCGGGGAATGAAAAACTGTTTTTT
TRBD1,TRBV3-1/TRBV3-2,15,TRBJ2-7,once,CASSHWDRGPGEQYF,TGTGCCAGCAGCCACTGGGACAGGGGGCCGGGAGAGCAGTACTTC
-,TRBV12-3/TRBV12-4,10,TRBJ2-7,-,CASGSYEQYF,TGTGCCAGCGGATCCTACGAGCAGTACTTC
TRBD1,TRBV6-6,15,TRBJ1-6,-,CASSLRDRRNSPLHF,TGTGCCAGCAGCCTCCGGGACAGAAGGAACTCACCCCTCCACTTT
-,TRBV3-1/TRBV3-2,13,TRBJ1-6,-,CASSPQGNSPLHF,TGTGCCAGCAGCCCCCAGGGCAATTCACCCCTCCACTTT
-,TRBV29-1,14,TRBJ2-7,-,CSVLNTAAGLKQYF,TGCAGCGTCCTGAACACGGCCGCTGGGCTGAAGCAGTACTTC
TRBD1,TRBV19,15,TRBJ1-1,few,CASLRQGFMNTEAFF,TGTGCCAGCCTTCGACAGGGCTTCATGAACACTGAAGCTTTCTTT
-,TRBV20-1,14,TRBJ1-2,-,CSASLTTGGYGYTF,TGCAGTGCTAGTCTCACCACGGGGGGCTATGGCTACACCTTC
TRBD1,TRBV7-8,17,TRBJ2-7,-,CASSAQRQGWRAYEQYF,TGTGCCAGCAGCGCCCAGAGACAGGGTTGGCGTGCTTACGAGCAGTACTTC
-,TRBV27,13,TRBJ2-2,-,CASSFDRTGELFF,TGTGCCAGCAGTTTTGACCGCACCGGGGAGCTGTTTTTT
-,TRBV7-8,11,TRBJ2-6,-,CAGGSSNVLTF,TGTGCCGGGGGCTCGTCCAACGTCCTGACTTTC
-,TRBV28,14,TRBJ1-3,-,CASSLPGAGNTIYF,TGTGCCAGCAGTTTACCAGGGGCTGGAAACACCATATATTTT
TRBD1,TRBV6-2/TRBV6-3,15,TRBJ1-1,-,CASSYSRDRATEAFF,TGTGCCAGCAGTTACTCGCGGGACAGGGCCACTGAAGCTTTCTTT
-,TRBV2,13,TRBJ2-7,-,CASNRDNLYEQYF,TGTGCCAGCAACCGGGACAACCTCTACGAGCAGTACTTC
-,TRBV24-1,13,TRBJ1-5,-,CATSDSSNQPQHF,TGTGCCACCAGTGATTCCTCCAATCAGCCCCAGCATTTT
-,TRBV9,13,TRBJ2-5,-,CASSVTSSETQYF,TGTGCCAGCAGCGTAACTAGTTCAGAGACCCAGTACTTC
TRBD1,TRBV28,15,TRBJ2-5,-,CASSSPGQGYETQYF,TGTGCCAGCAGTTCTCCGGGACAGGGGTATGAGACCCAGTACTTC
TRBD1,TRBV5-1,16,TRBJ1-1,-,CASSPTTGGLNTEAFF,TGCGCCAGCAGCCCCACGACAGGGGGCTTGAACACTGAAGCTTTCTTT
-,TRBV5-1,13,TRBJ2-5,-,CASSTGPQETQYF,TGCGCCAGCAGCACCGGGCCTCAAGAGACCCAGTACTTC
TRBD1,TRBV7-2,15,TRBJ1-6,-,CASRQPRGRNSPLHF,TGTGCCAGCAGACAGCCCAGGGGGCGAAATTCACCCCTCCACTTT
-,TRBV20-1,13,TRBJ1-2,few,CSASPMGWDTKLF,TGCAGTGCTAGTCCTATGGGCTGGGACACCAAGTTATTC
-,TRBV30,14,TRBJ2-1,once,CAWSVDSLTNEQFF,TGTGCCTGGAGTGTGGACTCACTGACCAATGAGCAGTTCTTC
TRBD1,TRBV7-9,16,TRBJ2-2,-,CASSWRTGEVSGELFF,TGTGCCAGCAGCTGGCGGACAGGGGAGGTGTCCGGGGAGCTGTTTTTT
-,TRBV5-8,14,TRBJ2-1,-,CASSLVHLYNEQFF,TGTGCCAGCAGCTTGGTTCACTTATACAATGAGCAGTTCTTC
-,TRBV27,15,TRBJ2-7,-,CASSLGAGKGYEQYF,TGTGCCAGCAGTTTGGGTGCGGGGAAAGGCTACGAGCAGTACTTC
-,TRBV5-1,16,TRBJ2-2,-,CASRAGWQANTGELFF,TGCGCCAGCAGGGCGGGCTGGCAGGCGAACACCGGGGAGCTGTTTTTT
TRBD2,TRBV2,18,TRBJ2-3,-,CASSGVGLAVSSTDTQYF,TGTGCCAGCAGTGGGGTCGGACTAGCGGTTTCTAGCACAGATACGCAGTATTTT
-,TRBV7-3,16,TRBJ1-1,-,CASSLNGGILNTEAFF,TGTGCCAGCAGCTTAAACGGTGGGATTCTCAACACTGAAGCTTTCTTT
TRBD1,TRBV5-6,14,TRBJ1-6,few,CASSWGTANSPLHF,TGTGCCAGCAGCTGGGGGACAGCTAATTCACCCCTCCACTTT
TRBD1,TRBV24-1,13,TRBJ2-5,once,CATSDQGAETQYF,TGTGCCACCAGTGACCAGGGGGCGGAGACCCAGTACTTC
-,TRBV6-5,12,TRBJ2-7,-,CASRGLGGEQYF,TGTGCCAGCAGGGGACTCGGGGGCGAGCAGTACTTC
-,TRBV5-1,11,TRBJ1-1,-,CASSTGIGTFF,TGCGCCAGCAGCACCGGGATTGGGACTTTCTTT
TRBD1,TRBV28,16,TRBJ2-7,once,CASTSLEDRVRYEQYF,TGTGCCAGCACCTCGTTAGAAGACAGGGTACGCTACGAGCAGTACTTC